The source of this T cell receptor (beta chain) is a study of T cell clonotyping in hematopoietic cell transplantation. Notes on this clone: The antigen is unknown.

Time point given: recipient sample about 28 days before transplant, after cytoreduction. Deletions cut 5 bases from V and 0 bases from J, with 11 bases between. The CDR3 length is 15 residues. Germline-derived CDR1 and CDR2 are MDHEN and SYDVKM. General observations from the study: Recipient TCR diversity dropped after transplant; expanded clonotypes rose from day 30 to 180.

The repertoire was sequenced with immunoSEQ multiplex PCR; TCRdb's copy has only in-frame clones and lacks some. The repertoire holds about 27,000 clones, with under 85% as singletons. This receptor was identified in a man aged 50-59 years with myelodysplastic syndrome. Some clones in this sample may be carry-over from other donors' samples. V usage is TRBV28 and J usage is TRBJ2-1; D possibly corresponds to TRBD2 (5 bases). Sample: peripheral blood mononuclear cells, taken before stem cell transplant. The CDR3 DNA reads as TGTGCCAGCAGTCCCCCGACTATCTCCTACAATGAGCAGTTCTTC. It translates to CASSPPTISYNEQFF. Looking up the rest from reference TRBV28 and TRBJ2-1 gives the full variable domain: DVKVTQSSRYLVKRTGEKVFLECVQDMDHENMFWYRQDPGLGLRLIYFSYDVKMKEKGDIPEGYSVSREKKERFSLILESASTNQTSMYLCASSPPTISYNEQFFGPGTRLTVL.